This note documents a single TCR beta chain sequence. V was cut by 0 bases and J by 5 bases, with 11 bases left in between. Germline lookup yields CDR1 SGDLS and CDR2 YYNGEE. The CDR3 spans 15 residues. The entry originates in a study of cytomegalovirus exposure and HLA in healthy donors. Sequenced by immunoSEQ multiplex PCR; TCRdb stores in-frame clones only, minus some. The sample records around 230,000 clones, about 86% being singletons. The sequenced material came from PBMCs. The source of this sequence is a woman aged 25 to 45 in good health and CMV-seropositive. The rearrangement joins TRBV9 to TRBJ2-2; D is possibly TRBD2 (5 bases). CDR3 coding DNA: TGTGCCAGCAGCGTAGGAGGGTTTGGGACCGGGGAGCTGTTTTTT. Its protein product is CASSVGGFGTGELFF.